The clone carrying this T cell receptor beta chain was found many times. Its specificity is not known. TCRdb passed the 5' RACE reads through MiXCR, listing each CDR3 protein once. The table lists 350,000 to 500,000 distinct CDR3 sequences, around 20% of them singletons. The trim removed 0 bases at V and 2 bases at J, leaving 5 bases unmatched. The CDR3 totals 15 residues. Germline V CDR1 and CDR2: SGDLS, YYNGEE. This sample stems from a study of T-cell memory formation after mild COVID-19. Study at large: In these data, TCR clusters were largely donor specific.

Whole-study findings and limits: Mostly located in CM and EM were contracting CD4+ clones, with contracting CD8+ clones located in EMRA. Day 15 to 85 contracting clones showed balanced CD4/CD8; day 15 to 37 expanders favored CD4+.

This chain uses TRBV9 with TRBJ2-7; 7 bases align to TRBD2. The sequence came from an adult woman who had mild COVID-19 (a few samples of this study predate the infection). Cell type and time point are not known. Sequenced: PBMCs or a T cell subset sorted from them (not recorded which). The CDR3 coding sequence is TGTGCCAGCAGCGTAGCGGAGGGAGGGCCCTACGAGCAGTACTTC. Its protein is CASSVAEGGPYEQYF.